This T cell receptor beta chain was identified during a study of follicular helper T cells after annual influenza vaccination. Study-wide results and caveats: Each annual vaccination recalled recurring oligoclonal ICOS+CD38+ cTfh clonotypes.

As for this clone: Its specificity is unknown.

Measured with immunoSEQ multiplex PCR; TCRdb has only the in-frame clones, and not every one. The repertoire holds 2,000 or so clones, with about four fifths as singletons. Noted time point: 2015-2016 season, 7 days after influenza vaccination. Germline CDR1 SQVTM, CDR2 ANQGSEA. The CDR3 contains 14 residues. V shed 2 bases and J 6 bases; nucleotides not matched to a gene: 5. This TCR was recovered from an adult who received the influenza vaccine. The sample consisted of CXCR5+ CD38- circulating T follicular helper cells from blood, taken 7 days after influenza vaccination. Subset of the sample: circulating Tfh, non-naive CD4+CXCR5+PD-1+ (ICOS+CD38+ or ICOS-CD38-). This chain joins TRBV29-1 and TRBJ2-1; 9 positions agree with TRBD1. The CDR3 sequence is CSVEPRTGVNEQFF. DNA of the CDR3: TGCAGCGTTGAACCCCGGACAGGGGTCAATGAGCAGTTCTTC.